The 5 T cell receptor beta chains below come from one sample, sequenced in a study of blood T cell repertoires in COVID-19. Using immunoSEQ multiplex PCR, the repertoire was profiled, and TCRdb retains in-frame clones only, with some absent. This table holds fewer than 250,000 clones, around four fifths found once. The sample consisted of peripheral blood. The receptors were gathered from a man between 45 and 60 years old with acute or convalescent COVID-19.

The chain uses TRBV10-1 and TRBJ2-7; D may be TRBD2 (6 bases). CDR3 size: 16 residues. Per the germline V gene, CDR1 is WNHNN and CDR2 is SYGVQD (reference sequence). The V gene lost 2 bases and the J gene lost 3 bases, with 17 bases spanning the gap. CDR3 sequence reads: CASSENKGLGVYEQYF. CDR3 coding DNA: TGCGCCAGCAGTGAGAATAAGGGACTGGGGGTCTACGAGCAGTACTTC.

The chain carries TRBV9 and TRBJ2-1; a possible D gene is TRBD2 (6 bases). V was clipped by 1 base and J by 13 bases, with 27 bases between them. Germline assignment: CDR1 SGDLS and CDR2 YYNGEE. The CDR3 loop spans 17 amino acids. The DNA of the CDR3 is TGTGCCAGCAGCGTATCCCACGGCCGAGGAGGGCAGCACCCCCAGTTCTTC. Its protein is CASSVSHGRGGQHPQFF.

In its sample, this clone was seen a few times. Other DNA variants within this sample encode the same CDR3. The V call is TRBV20-1, the J call TRBJ2-7; 7 bases align to TRBD2. J was trimmed by 4 bases and V by 3 bases; bases with no gene match: 0. Germline V gene data show CDR1 as DFQATT and CDR2 as SNEGSKA (reference sequence). The CDR3 has 11 amino acids. DNA for the CDR3: TGCAGTGCTAGCGGGGGGTACGAGCAGTACTTC. Protein: CSASGGYEQYF.

The chain uses TRBV4-1 and TRBJ1-5; the D is unclear. V was cut by 4 bases and J by 5 bases, with 9 bases left in between. The CDR3 extends over 13 amino acids. Per germline, CDR1 MGHRA and CDR2 YSYEKL. The CDR3 nucleotides are TGCGCCAGCAGCCCCCTCCAGGATCAGCCCCAGCATTTT. Its translation is CASSPLQDQPQHF.

Only one count was recorded for this clone. The genes are TRBV5-1 and TRBJ1-2; no clear D. The CDR3 loop spans 14 amino acids. Trimming stripped 4 bases from V and 3 bases from J, with 13 bases between. In germline, CDR1 is SGHRS, CDR2 YFSETQ. The CDR3 loop reads CASSTSRGDYGYTF. In DNA, the CDR3 is TGCGCCAGCAGCACCAGCCGGGGAGACTATGGCTACACCTTC.